This T cell receptor (beta chain) is from a study of blood T cell repertoires in COVID-19. TCRdb's copy holds only in-frame clones and misses some; the assay was immunoSEQ multiplex PCR. Among some 250,000 clones listed, about nine tenths were seen once. Source material: peripheral blood. The sequence was obtained from a man aged 55-75 years with acute or convalescent COVID-19.

CDR3 protein: CASSTPGRGEETQYF. CDR3 coding DNA: TGTGCCAGCAGTACCCCGGGCAGGGGAGAGGAGACCCAGTACTTC. V and J are TRBV6-5 and TRBJ2-5; a weak D match, TRBD1 (6 bases). The V end lost 5 bases, the J end lost 5 bases, and 18 bases lay between the germline ends. The germline V gene encodes CDR1 MNHEY and CDR2 SVGAGI. This CDR3 is 15 amino acids long.